The rows below give T cell receptor beta chains drawn from one sample of a study of T cell responses to AZD1222 COVID-19 vaccine. The protocol was immunoSEQ multiplex PCR, while the TCRdb copy is restricted to in-frame clones and leaves out a portion. The repertoire has about 85,000 clones, approximately 87% of them found once; the top ten carry approximately 7%. The sequenced sample was peripheral blood, obtained on day 0 of AZD1222 vaccination. The receptors were gathered from an adult in good health. Both conserved end residues are part of each CDR3. Fields, in order: J gene, D gene, V gene, clone size, CDR3 DNA, CDR3 protein. The D gene is left open where the match is weak. Some rows mark clone size as missing; the rest say once, few, many or name a class of expanded clone.

J gene: TRBJ1-2
D gene: .
V gene: TRBV19
clone size: once
CDR3 DNA: TGTGCCAGTAGTTCGGACGGTCCATCCACCTTC
CDR3 protein: CASSSDGPSTF

J gene: TRBJ2-7
D gene: TRBD1
V gene: TRBV27
clone size: .
CDR3 DNA: TGTGCCAGCAGTTTACCGGGACAGGGCGAGCAGTACTTC
CDR3 protein: CASSLPGQGEQYF

J gene: TRBJ2-1
D gene: TRBD1
V gene: TRBV5-5
clone size: .
CDR3 DNA: TGTGCCAGCAGCCTGGTGGGACAGGTTTACAATGAGCAGTTCTTC
CDR3 protein: CASSLVGQVYNEQFF

J gene: TRBJ1-2
D gene: .
V gene: TRBV21-1
clone size: .
CDR3 DNA: TGTGCCAGCAGCTCGGGGGGGCCTGGAGGCTACACCTTC
CDR3 protein: CASSSGGPGGYTF

J gene: TRBJ1-5
D gene: TRBD1
V gene: TRBV19
clone size: once
CDR3 DNA: TGTGCCAGTAGCTACAGGGGAAATCAGCCCCAGCATTTT
CDR3 protein: CASSYRGNQPQHF

J gene: TRBJ2-3
D gene: TRBD2
V gene: TRBV27
clone size: .
CDR3 DNA: TGTGCCAGCAGCCAATCGGGACTAGCGGGGCACAGAGCCACAGATACGCAGTATTTT
CDR3 protein: CASSQSGLAGHRATDTQYF

J gene: TRBJ1-6
D gene: TRBD1
V gene: TRBV6-5
clone size: .
CDR3 DNA: TGTGCCAGCAGGAACGGACAGGGGGCTGGATCACCCCTCCACTTT
CDR3 protein: CASRNGQGAGSPLHF

J gene: TRBJ1-5
D gene: .
V gene: TRBV19
clone size: .
CDR3 DNA: TGTGCCAGTAGGATCGACAGCAATAGCAATCAGCCCCAGCATTTT
CDR3 protein: CASRIDSNSNQPQHF

J gene: TRBJ1-6
D gene: .
V gene: TRBV28
clone size: .
CDR3 DNA: TGTGCCAGCAGTTTACCGGGGGTTAGTTCACCCCTCCACTTT
CDR3 protein: CASSLPGVSSPLHF

J gene: TRBJ1-5
D gene: TRBD1
V gene: TRBV19
clone size: .
CDR3 DNA: TGTGCCAGCGGACAGGGAGTCAATCAGCCCCAGCATTTT
CDR3 protein: CASGQGVNQPQHF

J gene: TRBJ1-2
D gene: .
V gene: TRBV12-3/TRBV12-4
clone size: .
CDR3 DNA: TGTGCCAGCAGTTTAAAGGCGGGCGGAGGCTACACCTTC
CDR3 protein: CASSLKAGGGYTF

J gene: TRBJ2-2
D gene: .
V gene: TRBV6-2/TRBV6-3
clone size: .
CDR3 DNA: TGTGCCAGCACCCCACGTAGTAGCCCGTCCACCGGGGAGCTGTTTTTT
CDR3 protein: CASTPRSSPSTGELFF

J gene: TRBJ2-1
D gene: TRBD1
V gene: TRBV11-3
clone size: .
CDR3 DNA: TGTGCCAGCAGCCCGAGACAGGGGGGCAATGAGCAGTTCTTC
CDR3 protein: CASSPRQGGNEQFF

J gene: TRBJ1-5
D gene: .
V gene: TRBV19
clone size: .
CDR3 DNA: TGTGCCAGTAGCCCAGGGACCCCTGGGGGGAAGCCCCAGCATTTT
CDR3 protein: CASSPGTPGGKPQHF

J gene: TRBJ2-1
D gene: .
V gene: TRBV6-5
clone size: .
CDR3 DNA: TGTGCCAGCAGTTACTCTAGGCTAGGTTTAAATGAGCAGTTCTTC
CDR3 protein: CASSYSRLGLNEQFF

J gene: TRBJ2-1
D gene: TRBD2
V gene: TRBV4-1
clone size: .
CDR3 DNA: TGCGCCAGCAGCCACGGACTAGGAGGCTCCTACAATGAGCAGTTCTTC
CDR3 protein: CASSHGLGGSYNEQFF

J gene: TRBJ1-4
D gene: .
V gene: TRBV11-1
clone size: .
CDR3 DNA: TGTGCCAGCAGCTTAGAAGGGAATGAAAAACTGTTTTTT
CDR3 protein: CASSLEGNEKLFF

J gene: TRBJ2-1
D gene: TRBD1
V gene: TRBV7-2
clone size: .
CDR3 DNA: TGTGCCAGCAGCTTTAGGGCTCCGGGACAGGCCAACAATGAGCAGTTCTTC
CDR3 protein: CASSFRAPGQANNEQFF

J gene: TRBJ2-1
D gene: TRBD2
V gene: TRBV7-2
clone size: .
CDR3 DNA: TGTGCCAGCAGCTTAATCCACTCTGGGGGAGGGCCTAGGAATGAGCAGTTCTTC
CDR3 protein: CASSLIHSGGGPRNEQFF

J gene: TRBJ1-3
D gene: .
V gene: TRBV11-2
clone size: .
CDR3 DNA: TGTGCCAGCAGCCAGTCGTTGGGAAACACCATATATTTT
CDR3 protein: CASSQSLGNTIYF

J gene: TRBJ1-5
D gene: .
V gene: TRBV10-2
clone size: .
CDR3 DNA: TGCGCCAGCAGTGAGGGTAGCAATCAGCCCCAGCATTTT
CDR3 protein: CASSEGSNQPQHF

J gene: TRBJ1-2
D gene: .
V gene: TRBV4-3
clone size: .
CDR3 DNA: TGCGCCAGCAGCCAAGGACAGATAAGCTATGGCTACACCTTC
CDR3 protein: CASSQGQISYGYTF

J gene: TRBJ2-5
D gene: TRBD1
V gene: TRBV29-1
clone size: .
CDR3 DNA: TGCAGCGTCCAGGGACAGGCCCAAGAGACCCAGTACTTC
CDR3 protein: CSVQGQAQETQYF

J gene: TRBJ2-5
D gene: TRBD2
V gene: TRBV29-1
clone size: .
CDR3 DNA: TGCAGCGTTAGCGGGGGGGCCTCGGAGACCCAGTACTTC
CDR3 protein: CSVSGGASETQYF

J gene: TRBJ2-7
D gene: .
V gene: TRBV2
clone size: .
CDR3 DNA: TGTGCCAGCAGGGAAGGGCCACTGGGGGAGCAGTACTTC
CDR3 protein: CASREGPLGEQYF

J gene: TRBJ2-3
D gene: .
V gene: TRBV29-1
clone size: .
CDR3 DNA: TGCAGCGTTGAAAAAGGGACTAGCACAGATACGCAGTATTTT
CDR3 protein: CSVEKGTSTDTQYF

J gene: TRBJ2-7
D gene: TRBD1
V gene: TRBV6-5
clone size: .
CDR3 DNA: TGTGCCAGCAGTTGGGGGACAGGTAATACCTACGAGCAGTACTTC
CDR3 protein: CASSWGTGNTYEQYF

J gene: TRBJ1-2
D gene: .
V gene: TRBV19
clone size: .
CDR3 DNA: TGTGCCAGTAGTCCTCAGACGGGGGCGCAGTCCGGCTACACCTTC
CDR3 protein: CASSPQTGAQSGYTF

J gene: TRBJ2-2
D gene: TRBD1
V gene: TRBV6-5
clone size: .
CDR3 DNA: TGTGCCGCCAAACGGGACAGGTCGCCAACCGGGGAGCTGTTTTTT
CDR3 protein: CAAKRDRSPTGELFF

J gene: TRBJ1-2
D gene: TRBD1
V gene: TRBV11-2
clone size: .
CDR3 DNA: TGTGCCAGCAGCTTATATGGGGACAGGAGCGATGGCTACACCTTC
CDR3 protein: CASSLYGDRSDGYTF

J gene: TRBJ1-4
D gene: .
V gene: TRBV2
clone size: .
CDR3 DNA: TGTGCCAGCAGTGTGGCAGGGTACGAAAAACTGTTTTTT
CDR3 protein: CASSVAGYEKLFF

J gene: TRBJ1-2
D gene: .
V gene: TRBV7-9
clone size: .
CDR3 DNA: TGTGCCAGCAGCTTAGGCGAACCAAACTATGGCTACACCTTC
CDR3 protein: CASSLGEPNYGYTF

J gene: TRBJ2-7
D gene: TRBD1
V gene: TRBV27
clone size: .
CDR3 DNA: TGTGCCAGCAGTAAACGAACAGGGGGCAGCGAGTACGAGCAGTACTTC
CDR3 protein: CASSKRTGGSEYEQYF

J gene: TRBJ2-5
D gene: .
V gene: TRBV6-5
clone size: .
CDR3 DNA: TGTGCCAGCAGTTACTCGGCTCAAGAGACCCAGTACTTC
CDR3 protein: CASSYSAQETQYF

J gene: TRBJ2-7
D gene: .
V gene: TRBV28
clone size: .
CDR3 DNA: TGTGCCAGCAGACCCCCGGGACAAGCTTACGAGCAGTACTTC
CDR3 protein: CASRPPGQAYEQYF

J gene: TRBJ1-1
D gene: .
V gene: TRBV9
clone size: .
CDR3 DNA: TGTGCCAGCAGCGTAGACCAGGGGAACACTGAAGCTTTCTTT
CDR3 protein: CASSVDQGNTEAFF

J gene: TRBJ2-1
D gene: TRBD2
V gene: TRBV9
clone size: .
CDR3 DNA: TGTGCCAGCAGTGTGATGGCGGGAGTAGGAAATGAGCAGTTCTTC
CDR3 protein: CASSVMAGVGNEQFF

J gene: TRBJ2-3
D gene: .
V gene: TRBV2
clone size: .
CDR3 DNA: TGTGCCACCTCGACTAGCACAGATACGCAGTATTTT
CDR3 protein: CATSTSTDTQYF

J gene: TRBJ2-2
D gene: .
V gene: TRBV6-1
clone size: .
CDR3 DNA: TGTGCCAGCAGTGAAGCAAGAGGGGTACTGGGCGGGGAGCTGTTTTTT
CDR3 protein: CASSEARGVLGGELFF

J gene: TRBJ2-7
D gene: .
V gene: TRBV7-9
clone size: .
CDR3 DNA: TGTGCCAGCAGCCCCGGGACACTTAACTCCTACGAGCAGTACTTC
CDR3 protein: CASSPGTLNSYEQYF

J gene: TRBJ1-4
D gene: .
V gene: TRBV24-1
clone size: .
CDR3 DNA: TGTGCCACCAGTAAAAGAACAGGGAGGACTAATGAAAAACTGTTTTTT
CDR3 protein: CATSKRTGRTNEKLFF

J gene: TRBJ2-7
D gene: .
V gene: TRBV27
clone size: once
CDR3 DNA: TGTGCCAGCAGTTTTTTCGCAGGAACCTACGAGCAGTACTTC
CDR3 protein: CASSFFAGTYEQYF

J gene: TRBJ1-3
D gene: .
V gene: TRBV10-1
clone size: .
CDR3 DNA: TGCGCCAGCAGTGGGGGGACCTCTGGAAACACCATATATTTT
CDR3 protein: CASSGGTSGNTIYF

J gene: TRBJ1-1
D gene: .
V gene: TRBV19
clone size: .
CDR3 DNA: TGTGCCAGTAGTATCCAGGAACCATACACTGAAGCTTTCTTT
CDR3 protein: CASSIQEPYTEAFF

J gene: TRBJ2-1
D gene: TRBD1
V gene: TRBV27
clone size: .
CDR3 DNA: TGTGCCAGCAGCTCTCAGACAGGGGGCTGGGATGAGCAGTTCTTC
CDR3 protein: CASSSQTGGWDEQFF

J gene: TRBJ1-1
D gene: .
V gene: TRBV11-2
clone size: .
CDR3 DNA: TGTGCCAGCAGCTTAATTCGTGGGAACACTGAAGCTTTCTTT
CDR3 protein: CASSLIRGNTEAFF

J gene: TRBJ1-5
D gene: .
V gene: TRBV7-9
clone size: .
CDR3 DNA: TGTGCCAGCAGCGAAGAACAGGTCGCTCAGCCCCAGCATTTT
CDR3 protein: CASSEEQVAQPQHF

J gene: TRBJ1-2
D gene: TRBD1
V gene: TRBV5-1
clone size: .
CDR3 DNA: TGCGCCAGCAGCCTGGGGACAGGGGCCTATGGCTACACCTTC
CDR3 protein: CASSLGTGAYGYTF

J gene: TRBJ1-2
D gene: TRBD1
V gene: TRBV6-5
clone size: .
CDR3 DNA: TGTGCCAGCAGACCGGACAGGGAGGATGGCTACACCTTC
CDR3 protein: CASRPDREDGYTF